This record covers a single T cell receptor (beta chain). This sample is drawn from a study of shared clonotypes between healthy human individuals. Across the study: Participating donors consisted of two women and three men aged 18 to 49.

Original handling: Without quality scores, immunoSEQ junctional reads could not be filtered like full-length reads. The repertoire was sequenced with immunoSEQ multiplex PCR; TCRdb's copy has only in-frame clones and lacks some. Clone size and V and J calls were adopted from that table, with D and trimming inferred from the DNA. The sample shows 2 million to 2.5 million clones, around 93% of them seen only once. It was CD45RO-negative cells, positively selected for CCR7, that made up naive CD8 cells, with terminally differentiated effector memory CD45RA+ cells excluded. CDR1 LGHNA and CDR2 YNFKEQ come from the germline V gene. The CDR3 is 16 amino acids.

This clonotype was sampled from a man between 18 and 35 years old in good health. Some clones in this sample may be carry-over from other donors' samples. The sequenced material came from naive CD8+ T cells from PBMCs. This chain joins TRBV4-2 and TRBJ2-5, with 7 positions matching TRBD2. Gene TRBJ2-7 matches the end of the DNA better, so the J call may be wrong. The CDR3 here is CASSQEGASGSYEQYF. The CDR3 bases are TGTGCCAGCAGCCAAGAGGGAGCTAGCGGCTCCTACGAGCAGTACTTC.